This entry features one T cell receptor (beta chain) sequence. Its target is not known. Produced via immunoSEQ multiplex PCR; TCRdb's table is partial and in-frame only. The repertoire holds 30,000 to 35,000 clones, with more than 70% as singletons. The data were taken from a study of OX40 agonist ivuxolimab in advanced cancers. Across the study: Patients receiving dose escalation had hepatocellular carcinoma, melanoma, renal cell or head and neck cancer. Participants averaged roughly 60 years of age (range about 23 to 90) and were around 80% male.

Study observations and caveats: Some nonresponders additionally presented with little normalized T-cell clonal expansion.

Germline CDR1 reads SGHVS; CDR2 reads FQNEAQ. Trimming removed 2 bases from V and 5 bases from J, with 18 bases in between. The CDR3 length is 16 residues. This chain joins TRBV7-8 and TRBJ1-1; a possible D gene is TRBD1 (6 bases). The TCR comes from an adult with an advanced solid tumor such as melanoma, head and neck, liver or kidney cancer. The sample was CD4+ or CD8+ T cells sorted from blood, taken in a trial of the OX40 agonist ivuxolimab. Here the CDR3 DNA reads TGTGCCAGCAGCTTAAGGAGGGGGAGGGGAGGAACTGAAGCTTTCTTT. Translated: CASSLRRGRGGTEAFF.